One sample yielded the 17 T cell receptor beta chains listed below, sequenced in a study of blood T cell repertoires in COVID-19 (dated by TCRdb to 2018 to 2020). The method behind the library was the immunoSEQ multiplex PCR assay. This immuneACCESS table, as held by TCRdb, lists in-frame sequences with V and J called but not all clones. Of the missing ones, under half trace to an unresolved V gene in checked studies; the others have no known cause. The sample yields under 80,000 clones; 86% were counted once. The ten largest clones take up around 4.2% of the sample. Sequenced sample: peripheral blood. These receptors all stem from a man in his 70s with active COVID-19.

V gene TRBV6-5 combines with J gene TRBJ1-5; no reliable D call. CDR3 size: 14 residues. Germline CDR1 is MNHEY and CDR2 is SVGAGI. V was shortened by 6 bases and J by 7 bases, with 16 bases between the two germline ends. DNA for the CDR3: TGTGCCAGCAGCCACGGGGTCTTCGGGCAGCCCCAGCATTTT. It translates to CASSHGVFGQPQHF.

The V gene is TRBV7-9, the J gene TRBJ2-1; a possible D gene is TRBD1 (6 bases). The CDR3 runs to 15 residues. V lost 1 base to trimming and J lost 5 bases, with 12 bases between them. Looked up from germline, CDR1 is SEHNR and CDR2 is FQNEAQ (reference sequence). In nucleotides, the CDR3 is TGTGCCAGCAGCTTAGGGGGGCTGGCCCACAATGAGCAGTTCTTC. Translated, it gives CASSLGGLAHNEQFF. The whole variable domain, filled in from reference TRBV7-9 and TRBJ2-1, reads DTGVSQNPRHKITKRGQNVTFRCDPISEHNRLYWYRQTLGQGPEFLTYFQNEAQLEKSRLLSDRFSAERPKGSFSTLEIQRTEQGDSAMYLCASSLGGLAHNEQFFGPGTRLTVL.

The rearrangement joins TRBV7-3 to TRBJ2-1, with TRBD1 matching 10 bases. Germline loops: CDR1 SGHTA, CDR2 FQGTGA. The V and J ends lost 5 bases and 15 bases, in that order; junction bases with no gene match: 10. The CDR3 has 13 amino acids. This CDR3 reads CASSPLRDRGLFF. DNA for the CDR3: TGTGCCAGCAGCCCGTTGAGGGACAGGGGACTGTTCTTC.

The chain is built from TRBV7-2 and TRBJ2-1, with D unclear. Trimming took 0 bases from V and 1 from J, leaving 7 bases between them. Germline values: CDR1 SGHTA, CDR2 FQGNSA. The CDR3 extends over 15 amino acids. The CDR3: CASSLAAGSYNEQFF. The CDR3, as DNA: TGTGCCAGCAGCTTAGCCGCAGGTTCCTACAATGAGCAGTTCTTC.

The CDR3 bases are TGTGCCAGCAGCTTAGACTCACAGGGGGTGGCCAAAAACATTCAGTACTTC. This encodes CASSLDSQGVAKNIQYF. This chain uses TRBV7-6 with TRBJ2-4, with 8 positions matching TRBD1. The ends lost 1 base at V and 1 base at J; junction bases unmatched: 6. Germline V lookup: CDR1 SGHVS, CDR2 FNYEAQ. CDR3 length equals 17 residues.

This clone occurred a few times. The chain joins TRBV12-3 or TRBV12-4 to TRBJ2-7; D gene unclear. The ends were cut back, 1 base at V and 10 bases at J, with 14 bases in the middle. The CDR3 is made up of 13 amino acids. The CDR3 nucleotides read TGTGCCAGCAGTTTAGTGGCAGGTAGTTCCCAGTACTTC. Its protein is CASSLVAGSSQYF.

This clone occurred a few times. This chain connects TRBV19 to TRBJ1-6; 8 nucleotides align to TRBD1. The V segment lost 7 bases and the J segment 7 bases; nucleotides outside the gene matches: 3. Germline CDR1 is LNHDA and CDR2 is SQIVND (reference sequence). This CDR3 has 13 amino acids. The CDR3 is CASKTGENSPLHF. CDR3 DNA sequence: TGTGCCAGTAAGACAGGGGAAAATTCACCCCTCCACTTT.

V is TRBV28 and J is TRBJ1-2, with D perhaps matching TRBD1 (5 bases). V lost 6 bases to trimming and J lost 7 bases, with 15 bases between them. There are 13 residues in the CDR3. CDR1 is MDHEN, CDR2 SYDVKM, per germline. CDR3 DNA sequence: TGTGCCAGCAGGAAACCAGGGAGGGGTGGCTACACCTTC. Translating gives CASRKPGRGGYTF.

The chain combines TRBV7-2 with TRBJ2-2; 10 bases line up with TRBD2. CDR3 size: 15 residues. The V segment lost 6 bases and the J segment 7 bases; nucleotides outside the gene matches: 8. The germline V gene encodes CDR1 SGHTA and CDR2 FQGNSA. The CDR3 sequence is CASRIAGGRGGELFF. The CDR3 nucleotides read TGTGCCAGCAGGATAGCGGGAGGAAGGGGCGGGGAGCTGTTTTTT. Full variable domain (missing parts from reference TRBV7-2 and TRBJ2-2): GAGVSQSPSNKVTEKGKDVELRCDPISGHTALYWYRQSLGQGLEFLIYFQGNSAPDKSGLPSDRFSAERTGGSVSTLTIQRTQQEDSAVYLCASRIAGGRGGELFFGEGSRLTVL.

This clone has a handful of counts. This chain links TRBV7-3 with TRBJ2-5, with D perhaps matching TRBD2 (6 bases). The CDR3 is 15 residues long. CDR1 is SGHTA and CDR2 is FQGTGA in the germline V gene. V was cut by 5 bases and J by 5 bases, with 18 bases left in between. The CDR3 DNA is TGTGCCAGCAGCCCCCGGTGGGGCCGGGGGGAGACCCAGTACTTC. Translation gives CASSPRWGRGETQYF. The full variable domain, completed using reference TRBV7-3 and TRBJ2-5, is GAGVSQTPSNKVTEKGKYVELRCDPISGHTALYWYRQSLGQGPEFLIYFQGTGAADDSGLPNDRFFAVRPEGSVSTLKIQRTERGDSAVYLCASSPRWGRGETQYFGPGTRLLVL.

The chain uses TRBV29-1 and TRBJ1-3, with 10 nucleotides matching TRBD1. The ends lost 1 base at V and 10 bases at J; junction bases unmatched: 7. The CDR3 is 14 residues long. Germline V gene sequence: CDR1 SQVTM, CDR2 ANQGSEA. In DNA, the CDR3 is TGCAGCGTTGAAGCCGGACAGGGGGTGGGGACCATATATTTT. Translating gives CSVEAGQGVGTIYF.

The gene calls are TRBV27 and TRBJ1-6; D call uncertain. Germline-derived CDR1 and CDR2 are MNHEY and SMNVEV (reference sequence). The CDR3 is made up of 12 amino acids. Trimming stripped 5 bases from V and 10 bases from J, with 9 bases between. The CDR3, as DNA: TGTGCCAGCAGTACCGGGAACTCACCCCTCCACTTT. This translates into CASSTGNSPLHF.

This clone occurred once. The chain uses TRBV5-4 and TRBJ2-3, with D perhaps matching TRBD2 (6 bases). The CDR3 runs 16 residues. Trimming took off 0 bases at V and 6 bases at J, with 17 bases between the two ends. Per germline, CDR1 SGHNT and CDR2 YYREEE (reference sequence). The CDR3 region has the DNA TGTGCCAGCAGCTTGGCGGGCCCTACAGCGGGCGATACGCAGTATTTT. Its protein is CASSLAGPTAGDTQYF.

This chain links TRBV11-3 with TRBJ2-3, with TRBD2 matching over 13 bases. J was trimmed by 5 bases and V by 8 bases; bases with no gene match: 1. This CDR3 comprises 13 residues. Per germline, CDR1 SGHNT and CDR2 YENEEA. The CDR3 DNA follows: TGTGCCAGCCGACTAGCGGGAGGAGATACGCAGTATTTT. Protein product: CASRLAGGDTQYF.

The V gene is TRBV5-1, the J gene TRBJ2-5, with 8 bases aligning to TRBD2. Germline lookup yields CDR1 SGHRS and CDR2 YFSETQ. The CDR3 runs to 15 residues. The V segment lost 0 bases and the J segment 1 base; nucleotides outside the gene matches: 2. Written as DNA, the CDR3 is TGCGCCAGCAGCTTGGGCGGGGGGCTCCAAGAGACCCAGTACTTC. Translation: CASSLGGGLQETQYF. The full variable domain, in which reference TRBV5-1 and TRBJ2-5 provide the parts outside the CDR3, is KAGVTQTPRYLIKTRGQQVTLSCSPISGHRSVSWYQQTPGQGLQFLFEYFSETQRNKGNFPGRFSGRQFSNSRSEMNVSTLELGDSALYLCASSLGGGLQETQYFGPGTRLLVL.

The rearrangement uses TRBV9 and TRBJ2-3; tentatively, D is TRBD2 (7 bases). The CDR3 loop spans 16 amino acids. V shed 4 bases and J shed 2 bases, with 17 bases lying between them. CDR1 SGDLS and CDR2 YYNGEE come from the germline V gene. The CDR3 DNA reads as TGTGCCAGCAGCCCCAGGACTAGGGGGTTCACAGATACGCAGTATTTT. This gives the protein CASSPRTRGFTDTQYF.

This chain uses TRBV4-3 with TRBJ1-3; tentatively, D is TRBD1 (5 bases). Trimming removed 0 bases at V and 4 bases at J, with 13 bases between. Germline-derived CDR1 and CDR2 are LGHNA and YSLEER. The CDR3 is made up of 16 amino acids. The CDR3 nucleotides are TGCGCCAGCAGCCAAGAGGTGGCAGGGTTAGGAAACACCATATATTTT. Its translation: CASSQEVAGLGNTIYF.